Listed here are 10 T cell receptor beta chains from one sample, sequenced in a study of CD8+CD57+ T cells in acquired aplastic anemia. TCR beta VDJ combinations and CDR3 sequences were profiled from genomic DNA. TCRdb independently ran MiXCR on the reads; one entry per CDR3 protein. This repertoire shows about 250,000 distinct CDR3 sequences, 45% to 50% found once; its top ten account for 7.8%. Patients included in sequencing had previously demonstrated CD8+CD57+ cell expansion by flow cytometry. The material sequenced was sorted CD4+, CD8+, or CD8+CD57+ T cells (not recorded which) from PBMCs. Source of these receptors: a human donor with aplastic anemia.

This chain uses TRBV6-4 with TRBJ2-1; 9 positions match TRBD2. Germline trimming cut 2 bases from V and 11 bases from J; bases unmatched to any gene: 7. The CDR3 is 14 residues long. The germline V gene encodes CDR1 MRHNA and CDR2 SNTAGT. The CDR3 coding sequence is TGTGCCAGCAGTGACCGGAGCGGGGGGACGCAGCAGTTCTTC. Its translation: CASSDRSGGTQQFF.

This chain connects TRBV28 to TRBJ1-6; perhaps TRBD1 as D (5 bases). In germline, CDR1 is MDHEN, CDR2 SYDVKM. This CDR3 contains 18 residues. The V gene lost 6 bases and the J gene lost 2 bases, with 20 bases spanning the gap. The CDR3 loop is CASSSPSRGDPYNSPLHF. CDR3 coding DNA: TGTGCCAGCAGCAGTCCTTCGCGGGGGGATCCCTATAATTCACCCCTCCACTTT.

This clonotype was detected ten times or more. The chain recombines TRBV5-1 with TRBJ1-1, with D uncertain. V gave up 4 bases and J gave up 1 base, with 11 bases separating them. This CDR3 spans 14 amino acids. Germline V gene sequence: CDR1 SGHRS, CDR2 YFSETQ. Here the CDR3 DNA reads TGCGCCAGCAGCCCGCGGTCCCCGAACACTGAAGCTTTCTTT. Residues: CASSPRSPNTEAFF.

This clonotype was seen many times. The chain has TRBV11-3 and TRBJ2-7, with D perhaps assigned TRBD1 or TRBD2 (6 bases each). The ends were cut back, 5 bases at V and 5 bases at J, with 16 bases in the middle. From germline, CDR1 is SGHNT and CDR2 YENEEA. CDR3 length: 14 residues. CDR3 amino acids: CASSTASGAHEQYF. The CDR3 DNA reads TGTGCCAGCAGCACGGCGTCGGGGGCCCACGAGCAGTACTTC.

In this sample, this clonotype turned up a few times. This chain connects TRBV4-3 to TRBJ1-4; D is unresolved. This CDR3 is 16 amino acids long. In germline, CDR1 is LGHNA, CDR2 YSLEER. Trimming shortened V by 4 bases and J by 5 bases, and 17 bases separated the two germline ends. CDR3 amino acids: CASSPWVSGMNEKLFF. CDR3 DNA: TGCGCCAGCAGCCCCTGGGTTTCTGGTATGAATGAAAAACTGTTTTTT.

This clonotype appeared a few times. This rearrangement joins TRBV2 to TRBJ2-7; 9 bases fit TRBD2. This CDR3 is 15 amino acids long. Germline assignment: CDR1 SNHLY and CDR2 FYNNEI. Trimming at V came to 6 bases and at J to 3 bases, leaving 9 bases not matched to a gene. The CDR3 DNA follows: TGTGCCAGCAGCCCCGGACTAGCGCAAAGCTACGAGCAGTACTTC. Encoded protein: CASSPGLAQSYEQYF.

The V call is TRBV5-1, the J call TRBJ2-6; D ambiguous. There are 13 residues in the CDR3. V lost 3 bases, J lost 4 bases, and 5 bases lay in between. Germline V gives CDR1 SGHRS, CDR2 YFSETQ. In DNA, the CDR3 is TGCGCCAGCAGCTATCAGGGGGCCAACGTCCTGACTTTC. Amino acid sequence: CASSYQGANVLTF.

This clonotype occurred many times. The J gene is TRBJ1-6, the V gene TRBV4-2; tentative D call: TRBD1 (5 bases). The CDR3 has 17 residues. Germline V gene sequence: CDR1 LGHNA, CDR2 YNFKEQ. V was trimmed by 0 bases and J by 6 bases, leaving 15 bases between them. The CDR3 is CASSQDRAGLSNSPLHF. The CDR3 region has the DNA TGTGCCAGCAGCCAAGACAGGGCGGGGCTGAGTAATTCACCCCTCCACTTT.

The chain uses TRBV24-1 and TRBJ2-5; TRBD2 agrees at 7 bases. The CDR3 is 17 amino acids. CDR1 is KGHDR, CDR2 SFDVKD, per germline. The trim removed 4 bases at V and 7 bases at J, leaving 17 bases unmatched. CDR3: CATSDRTGGIPKVTQYF. The CDR3 nucleotides are TGTGCCACCAGTGACCGAACCGGGGGGATCCCGAAAGTGACCCAGTACTTC.

This rearrangement joins TRBV19 to TRBJ1-1; 7 bases map to TRBD1. Losses at the gene ends were 1 base for V and 4 bases for J; bases not matched to a gene: 6. CDR3 size: 15 residues. Germline V CDR1 and CDR2: LNHDA, SQIVND (reference sequence). CDR3 region: CASSIGDREGTEAFF. CDR3 nucleotide sequence: TGTGCCAGTAGTATAGGAGACAGGGAGGGCACTGAAGCTTTCTTT.